This TCR beta chain was profiled in a study of blood T cell repertoires in COVID-19. This clone was seen more than once but under ten times. Sequencing was performed with immunoSEQ multiplex PCR; in TCRdb, only in-frame clones are kept and a portion is missing. The sample records fewer than 400,000 clones, around 86% being singletons. Everyone who took part was about 18 to 90 years old, and they came from about two dozen US areas. Membership in each cohort depended on participant-reported clinical history. The CDR3 is 17 residues long. The V segment lost 0 bases and the J segment 0 bases; nucleotides outside the gene matches: 3. CDR1 is LGHDT, CDR2 YNNKEL, per germline (reference sequence).

This sequence originates from a man between 60 and 75 years old who had recovered from COVID-19. Sequenced input: PBMCs or T cells enriched from blood (not recorded which). The gene calls are TRBV3-1 (or the pseudogene TRBV3-2) and TRBJ2-2, with 8 bases identical to TRBD2. This CDR3 reads CASSQDPGLANTGELFF. CDR3 nucleotides: TGTGCCAGCAGCCAAGACCCGGGACTAGCGAACACCGGGGAGCTGTTTTTT.